The 8 T cell receptor beta chains in this list originate from one sample, sequenced in a study of blood T cell repertoires in COVID-19. Assay: immunoSEQ multiplex PCR; the TCRdb copy retains only in-frame clones and omits some. The data show 450,000 or so clones, around nine tenths seen once. The sample comprised peripheral blood. The receptor set was obtained from a man between 18 and 35 years old with COVID-19, enrolled during active disease.

On this clone itself: The same CDR3 is also encoded by other DNA sequences in this sample. The genes are TRBV2 and TRBJ2-2, with 8 bases lining up with TRBD1. This CDR3 spans 15 amino acids. Per the germline V gene, CDR1 is SNHLY and CDR2 is FYNNEI. The ends lost 4 bases at V and 4 bases at J; junction bases unmatched: 5. The CDR3 reads CASSAGQGGTGELFF. DNA for the CDR3: TGTGCCAGCAGTGCAGGACAGGGAGGCACCGGGGAGCTGTTTTTT.

The chain joins TRBV5-6 to TRBJ2-7; 8 bases line up with TRBD1. CDR3 length: 13 amino acids. V gave up 4 bases and J gave up 6 bases; unmatched junction bases: 6. Per germline, CDR1 SGHDT and CDR2 YYEEEE. The CDR3 DNA reads TGTGCCAGCAGCAGAAGGGACAGGATCGAGCAGTACTTC. As protein: CASSRRDRIEQYF.

The V call is TRBV14, the J call TRBJ1-2, with D uncertain. The germline V gene has CDR1 SGHDN and CDR2 FVKESK. V gave up 1 base and J gave up 2 bases, with 8 bases separating them. The CDR3 length is 14 residues. The CDR3 loop is CASSQGWQNYGYTF. CDR3 nucleotide sequence: TGTGCCAGCAGCCAAGGATGGCAGAACTATGGCTACACCTTC.

In its sample, this clone was seen once. This chain joins TRBV24-1 and TRBJ2-2, with 9 nucleotides matching TRBD1. Germline V lookup: CDR1 KGHDR, CDR2 SFDVKD. The ends lost 9 bases at V and 4 bases at J; junction bases unmatched: 5. The CDR3 loop spans 14 amino acids. The CDR3 sequence is CATSGTGITGELFF. DNA for the CDR3: TGTGCCACCTCCGGGACAGGGATCACCGGGGAGCTGTTTTTT.

Only one count was recorded for this clone. This chain uses TRBV7-9 with TRBJ2-2, with D tentatively TRBD1 (6 bases). The V and J ends lost 3 bases and 4 bases respectively, with 12 bases between them. CDR1 and CDR2 from the germline V gene are SEHNR and FQNEAQ (reference sequence). This CDR3 has 15 residues. The CDR3 loop reads CASSLWGPGTGELFF. The CDR3 bases are TGTGCCAGCAGCTTGTGGGGGCCCGGCACCGGGGAGCTGTTTTTT.

The chain links TRBV6-4 to TRBJ1-2, with D possibly TRBD1 on 5 matching bases. Per the germline V gene, CDR1 is MRHNA and CDR2 is SNTAGT. The length of the CDR3 is 13 residues. Trimming removed 4 bases at V and 8 bases at J, with 14 bases between. The CDR3 here is CASSVNGGNGYTF. The CDR3 nucleotides read TGTGCCAGCAGTGTTAATGGGGGGAACGGCTACACCTTC.

This clone showed up just a few times. The V gene is TRBV6-1, the J gene TRBJ1-2; D is uncertain. The CDR3 runs to 14 residues. The germline CDR1 and CDR2 sequences are MNHNS and SASEGT. Trimming pared 2 bases from V and 4 bases from J, leaving 11 bases between. DNA of the CDR3: TGTGCCAGCAGTGAATCAGCTAGATCCTATGGCTACACCTTC. It encodes CASSESARSYGYTF.

The CDR3, as DNA: TGTGCCAGCGGGAGGGCCTACGAGCAGTACTTC. It codes for CASGRAYEQYF. The chain carries TRBV19 and TRBJ2-7; 8 positions agree with TRBD2. With V trimmed by 9 bases and J by 2 bases, 0 bases remained unmatched. Germline V gene lookup returns CDR1 LNHDA and CDR2 SQIVND (reference sequence). CDR3 size: 11 residues.